The rows below give T cell receptor beta chains drawn from one sample of a study of T cell changes during pregnancy in multiple sclerosis. Method: immunoSEQ multiplex PCR; TCRdb's copy keeps in-frame clones and lacks some. The sample has under 30,000 clones; 89% are singletons. The sequencing here drew on CD8+ T cells from peripheral blood mononuclear cells, taken after pregnancy. These receptors all come from a female donor with multiple sclerosis, enrolled in a pregnancy study. Each CDR3 is given with its conserved first and last residue. The D gene is left open where the match is weak. The size of a clone is reported for some rows only, either as once, few or many, or as a class for expanded clones.

>TRBV6-6|.|.|TRBJ1-1|12
TGTGCCAGCAGAACGAGGAACACTGAAGCTTTCTTT
CASRTRNTEAFF
>TRBV25-1|once|.|TRBJ1-4|12
TGTGCCAGCAGTGACTTAAATGAAAAACTGTTTTTT
CASSDLNEKLFF
>TRBV7-2|once|.|TRBJ2-7|14
TGTGCCAGCAGCTTAGCCCAGGGGCTGAACGAGCAGTACTTC
CASSLAQGLNEQYF
>TRBV5-6|.|.|TRBJ2-7|16
TGTGCCAGCAGCCCCGAAACCGGGACTTCAACCTACGAGCAGTACTTC
CASSPETGTSTYEQYF
>TRBV5-5|.|.|TRBJ2-7|14
TGTGCCAGCAGCTTGGCTGGGTCGGGGGACGAGCAGTACTTC
CASSLAGSGDEQYF
>TRBV27|.|TRBD2|TRBJ2-3|20
TGTGCCAGCAGTTTATACTCACTAGCGGGAGAAAAAACTAGCACAGATACGCAGTATTTT
CASSLYSLAGEKTSTDTQYF
>TRBV6-5|.|.|TRBJ1-1|15
TGTGCCAGCAGTCCCCTGGACAGACCAAACACTGAAGCTTTCTTT
CASSPLDRPNTEAFF
>TRBV4-3|.|.|TRBJ2-7|15
TGCGCCAGCAGCCAAGACCCCGGGACTGTCTACGAGCAGTACTTC
CASSQDPGTVYEQYF
>TRBV2|.|.|TRBJ1-1|13
TGTGCCAGCACCCCCCCGCGGAACACTGAAGCTTTCTTT
CASTPPRNTEAFF
>TRBV11-2|.|TRBD1|TRBJ2-4|18
TGTGCCAGCAGCTCCGGGACAGGGGACTTACTCCCCAAAAACATTCAGTACTTC
CASSSGTGDLLPKNIQYF
>TRBV30|.|.|TRBJ2-1|14
TGTGCCTGGACAGGGGTGGTCTCTTCCTCTGAGCAGTTCTTC
CAWTGVVSSSEQFF
>TRBV9|.|.|TRBJ1-4|15
TGTGCCAGCAGCGTAGCAGACTCATATGGAGAAAAACTGTTTTTT
CASSVADSYGEKLFF
>TRBV6-4|.|TRBD2|TRBJ2-3|14
TGTGCCAGCAGAACCGGACTAGACGCAGATACGCAGTATTTT
CASRTGLDADTQYF
>TRBV7-9|.|TRBD1|TRBJ1-2|13
TGTGCCAGCACCGGGACAGGGGCTTATGGCTACACCTTC
CASTGTGAYGYTF
>TRBV9|.|TRBD2|TRBJ2-1|17
TGTGCCAGCAGCGTAAATCTAGCGGGACATACCTACAATGAGCAGTTCTTC
CASSVNLAGHTYNEQFF
>TRBV21-1|.|.|TRBJ2-5|16
TGTGCCAGCAGCAACCAATGGGACAGCCACCAAGAGACCCAGTACTTC
CASSNQWDSHQETQYF
>TRBV6-1|.|TRBD2|TRBJ2-5|15
TGTGCCAGACGACGTGCGGGGACTACAAAAGAGACCCAGTACTTC
CARRRAGTTKETQYF
>TRBV14|.|TRBD1|TRBJ1-1|20
TGTGCCAGCAGCCAAGAATTTACCGGGACAGGGGAAGGAAGATGGACTGAAGCTTTCTTT
CASSQEFTGTGEGRWTEAFF
>TRBV6-5|.|.|TRBJ2-7|13
TGTGCCAGCAGTTACGCAGGGGCCTACGAGCAGTACTTC
CASSYAGAYEQYF
>TRBV6-4|.|TRBD1|TRBJ2-1|13
TGTGCCAGCAGTGAGGACGGACAGGCTGAGCAGTTCTTC
CASSEDGQAEQFF
>TRBV19|.|.|TRBJ2-1|12
TGTGCCAGTATCGCACCAGGTCGGAATCTGTTCTTC
CASIAPGRNLFF
>TRBV7-2|once|.|TRBJ2-1|12
TGTGCCAGCAGCCCCGCGGGGAATGAGCAGTTCTTC
CASSPAGNEQFF
>TRBV4-1|.|.|TRBJ1-1|14
TGCGCCAGCAGCCAGTTACAGGGCCTTCCTGAAGCTTTCTTT
CASSQLQGLPEAFF
>TRBV7-9|few|TRBD1|TRBJ2-7|14
TGTGCCAGCATTTCGGGACAGGGGTACAACGAGCAGTACTTC
CASISGQGYNEQYF
>TRBV29-1|.|.|TRBJ1-4|13
TGCAGCTTTGAATCCCCCTACGGTGAAAAACTGTTTTTT
CSFESPYGEKLFF
>TRBV9|.|.|TRBJ1-5|17
TGTGCCAGCAGCGTAAGCCCCGACATATATAGCAATCAGCCCCAGCATTTT
CASSVSPDIYSNQPQHF
>TRBV27|.|.|TRBJ1-5|15
TGTGCCAGCAGTTTATATGCCGGGAATAATCAGCCCCAGCATTTT
CASSLYAGNNQPQHF
>TRBV7-9|.|.|TRBJ2-1|16
TGTGCCAGCAGCACGAGGCAGGGAGGTGGAGGCCATGAGCAGTTCTTC
CASSTRQGGGGHEQFF
>TRBV7-2|.|TRBD2|TRBJ2-3|15
TGTGCCAGCAGCCAGACTAGCGGGAGGGGAGATACGCAGTATTTT
CASSQTSGRGDTQYF
>TRBV7-9|.|.|TRBJ2-7|13
TGTGCCAGCAGCTTAAGTCGGGAGAACGAGCAGTACTTC
CASSLSRENEQYF
>TRBV4-3|.|.|TRBJ2-7|14
TGCGCCAGCAGCCAAGATTACGGGAGCTACGAGCAGTACTTC
CASSQDYGSYEQYF
>TRBV10-2|.|.|TRBJ2-1|14
TGCGCCAGCAGTGTCTCGATCCCGGGCAATGAGCAGTTCTTC
CASSVSIPGNEQFF
>TRBV19|.|TRBD1|TRBJ1-2|13
TGTGCCATCCCTGACAGGGACGGCTATGGCTACACCTTC
CAIPDRDGYGYTF
>TRBV14|.|TRBD2|TRBJ2-7|15
TGTGCCAGCAGTCAAGATCGGGAGGGCTCCTACGAGCAGTACTTC
CASSQDREGSYEQYF
>TRBV11-2|.|.|TRBJ2-1|16
TGTGCCAGCAGCATCTATCGGTTGAGCTCCTACAATGAGCAGTTCTTC
CASSIYRLSSYNEQFF
>TRBV27|.|TRBD2|TRBJ2-7|14
TGTGCCAGCAGTCCGGGACTAGTAACTTACGAGCAGTACTTC
CASSPGLVTYEQYF
>TRBV18|.|TRBD1|TRBJ1-2|14
TGTGCCAGCTCACCGGGACAGGGGGACTATGGCTACACCTTC
CASSPGQGDYGYTF
>TRBV4-3|once|TRBD1|TRBJ2-1|15
TGCGCCAGCAGCCCCGCCGGGACAGGGGGCAATGAGCAGTTCTTC
CASSPAGTGGNEQFF
>TRBV7-9|.|TRBD2|TRBJ2-5|16
TGTGCCAGCAGCTTGGTGACTAGCGGGAGGGCCGAGGCCCAGTACTTC
CASSLVTSGRAEAQYF
>TRBV6-6|.|TRBD1|TRBJ2-7|15
TGTGCCAGCACCCAATCCGGGACAGGGGCCTACGAGCAGTACTTC
CASTQSGTGAYEQYF
>TRBV7-9|.|TRBD1|TRBJ2-7|14
TGTGCCAGCAGCCACAGGGGGCCGAGTTACGAGCAGTACTTC
CASSHRGPSYEQYF
>TRBV5-6|.|TRBD1|TRBJ1-1|15
TGTGCCAGCAGCTTGGCGGGGACAGGGGGACTTGAAGCTTTCTTT
CASSLAGTGGLEAFF
>TRBV27|.|.|TRBJ2-7|16
TGTGCCAGCAGTCCCCTCGGGGGAGGCCTCTCCTACGAGCAGTACTTC
CASSPLGGGLSYEQYF
>TRBV19|.|.|TRBJ2-7|13
TGTGCCAGTAGTATCGGGTCGGGCTACGAGCAGTACTTC
CASSIGSGYEQYF
>TRBV19|.|TRBD2|TRBJ2-1|15
TGTGCCAGTAGAGTAGGCGGGAGTTCCTACAATGAGCAGTTCTTC
CASRVGGSSYNEQFF
>TRBV6-5|few|TRBD1|TRBJ1-1|14
TGTGCCAGCAGTACGACAGGGTGGGGTGGTGAAGCTTTCTTT
CASSTTGWGGEAFF
>TRBV5-1|.|TRBD1|TRBJ2-7|18
TGCGCCAGCAGCCCTGTAACCATCGACAGGGGAGTCTCCTACGAGCAGTACTTC
CASSPVTIDRGVSYEQYF
>TRBV29-1|.|TRBD1|TRBJ2-1|13
TGCAGCGCCAACAGGGGGGATTCCAATGAGCAGTTCTTC
CSANRGDSNEQFF
>TRBV5-8|once|.|TRBJ2-3|15
TGTGCCAGCAGCACCGGGACTGCCGGCACAGATACGCAGTATTTT
CASSTGTAGTDTQYF
>TRBV29-1|.|TRBD1|TRBJ1-2|13
TGCAGCGTTTATACAGGGGCTAGAGATGGCTACACCTTC
CSVYTGARDGYTF
>TRBV20-1|.|.|TRBJ2-1|10
TGCAGTGCCTCTGACAGGGAGCAGTTCTTC
CSASDREQFF